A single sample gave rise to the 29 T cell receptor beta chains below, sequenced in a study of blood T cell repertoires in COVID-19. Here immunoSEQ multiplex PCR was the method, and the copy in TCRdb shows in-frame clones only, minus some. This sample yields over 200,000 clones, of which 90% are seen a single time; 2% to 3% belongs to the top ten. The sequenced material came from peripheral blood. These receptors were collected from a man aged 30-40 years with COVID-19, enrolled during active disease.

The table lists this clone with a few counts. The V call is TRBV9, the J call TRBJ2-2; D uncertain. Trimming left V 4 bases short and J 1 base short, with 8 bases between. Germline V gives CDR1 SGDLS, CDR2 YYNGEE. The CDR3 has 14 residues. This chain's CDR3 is CASSRLVNTGELFF. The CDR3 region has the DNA TGTGCCAGCAGCCGTCTAGTGAACACCGGGGAGCTGTTTTTT.

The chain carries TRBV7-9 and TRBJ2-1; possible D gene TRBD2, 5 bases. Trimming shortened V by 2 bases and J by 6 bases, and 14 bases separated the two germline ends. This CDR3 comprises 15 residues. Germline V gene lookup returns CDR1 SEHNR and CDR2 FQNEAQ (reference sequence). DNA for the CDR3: TGTGCCAGCAGCTTACCTAGCTTGATTGGCAATGAGCAGTTCTTC. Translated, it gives CASSLPSLIGNEQFF.

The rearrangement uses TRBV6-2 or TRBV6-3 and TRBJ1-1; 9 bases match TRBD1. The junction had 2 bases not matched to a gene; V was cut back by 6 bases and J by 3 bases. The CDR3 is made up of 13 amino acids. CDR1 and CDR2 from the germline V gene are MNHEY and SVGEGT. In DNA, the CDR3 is TGTGCCAGCAGCGACAGGGGGTACACTGAAGCTTTCTTT. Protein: CASSDRGYTEAFF.

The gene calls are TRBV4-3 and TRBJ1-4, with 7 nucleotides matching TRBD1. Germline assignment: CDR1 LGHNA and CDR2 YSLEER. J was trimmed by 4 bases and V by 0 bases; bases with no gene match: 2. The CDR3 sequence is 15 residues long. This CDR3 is CASSQEQGINEKLFF. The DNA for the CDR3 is TGCGCCAGCAGCCAAGAACAGGGGATTAATGAAAAACTGTTTTTT.

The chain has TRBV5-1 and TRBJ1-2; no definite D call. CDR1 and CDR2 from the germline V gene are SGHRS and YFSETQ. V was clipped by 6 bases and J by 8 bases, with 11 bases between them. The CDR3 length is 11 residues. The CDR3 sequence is CASMMAEGYTF. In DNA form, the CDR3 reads TGCGCCAGCATGATGGCGGAGGGCTACACCTTC.

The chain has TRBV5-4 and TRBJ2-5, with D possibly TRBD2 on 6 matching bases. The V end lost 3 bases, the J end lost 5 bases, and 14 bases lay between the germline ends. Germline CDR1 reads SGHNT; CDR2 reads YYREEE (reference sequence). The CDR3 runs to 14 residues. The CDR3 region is CASSWGEPGETQYF. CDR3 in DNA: TGTGCCAGCAGCTGGGGGGAACCCGGGGAGACCCAGTACTTC. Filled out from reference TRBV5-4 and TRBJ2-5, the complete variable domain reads ETGVTQSPTHLIKTRGQQVTLRCSSQSGHNTVSWYQQALGQGPQFIFQYYREEENGRGNFPPRFSGLQFPNYSSELNVNALELDDSALYLCASSWGEPGETQYFGPGTRLLVL.

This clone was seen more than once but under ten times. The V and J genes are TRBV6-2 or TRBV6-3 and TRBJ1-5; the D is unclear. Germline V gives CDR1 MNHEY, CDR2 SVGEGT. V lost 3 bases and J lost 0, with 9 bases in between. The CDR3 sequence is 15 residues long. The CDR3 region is CASSYVSYSNQPQHF. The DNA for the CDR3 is TGTGCCAGCAGTTATGTGAGTTATAGCAATCAGCCCCAGCATTTT.

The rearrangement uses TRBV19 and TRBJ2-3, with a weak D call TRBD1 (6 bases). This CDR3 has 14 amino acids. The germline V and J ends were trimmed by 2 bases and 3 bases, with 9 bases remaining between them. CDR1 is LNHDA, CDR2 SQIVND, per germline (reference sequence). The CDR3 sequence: CASSIRDTTDTQYF. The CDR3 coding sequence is TGTGCCAGTAGTATACGGGACACTACAGATACGCAGTATTTT.

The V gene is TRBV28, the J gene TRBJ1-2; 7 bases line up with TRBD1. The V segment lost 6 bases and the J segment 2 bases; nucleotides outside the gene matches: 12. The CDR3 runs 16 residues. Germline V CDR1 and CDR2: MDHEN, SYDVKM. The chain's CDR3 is CASSFPGQIENYGYTF. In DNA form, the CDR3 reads TGTGCCAGCAGCTTCCCGGGACAGATTGAAAACTATGGCTACACCTTC.

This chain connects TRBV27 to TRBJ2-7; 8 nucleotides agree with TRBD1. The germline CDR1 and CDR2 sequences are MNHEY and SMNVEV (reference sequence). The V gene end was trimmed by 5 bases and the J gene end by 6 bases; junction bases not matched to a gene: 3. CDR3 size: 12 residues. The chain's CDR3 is CASSGQGAEQYF. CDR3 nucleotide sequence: TGTGCCAGCAGTGGCCAGGGGGCCGAGCAGTACTTC.

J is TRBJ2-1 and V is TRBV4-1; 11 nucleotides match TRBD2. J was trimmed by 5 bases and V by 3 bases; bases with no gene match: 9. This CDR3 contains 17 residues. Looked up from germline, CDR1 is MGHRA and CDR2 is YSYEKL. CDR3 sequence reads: CASSHQPGLAVDNEQFF. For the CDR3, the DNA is TGCGCCAGCAGCCATCAACCGGGACTAGCGGTAGACAATGAGCAGTTCTTC.

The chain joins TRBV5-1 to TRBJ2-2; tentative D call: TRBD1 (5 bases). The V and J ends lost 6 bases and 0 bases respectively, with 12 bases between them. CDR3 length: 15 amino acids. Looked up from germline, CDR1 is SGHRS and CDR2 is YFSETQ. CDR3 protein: CASIIDSANTGELFF. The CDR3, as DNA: TGCGCCAGCATCATTGACAGCGCGAACACCGGGGAGCTGTTTTTT.

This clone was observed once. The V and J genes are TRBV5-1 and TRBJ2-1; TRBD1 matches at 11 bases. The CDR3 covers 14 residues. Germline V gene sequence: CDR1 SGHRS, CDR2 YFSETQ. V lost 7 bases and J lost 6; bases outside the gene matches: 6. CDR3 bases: TGCGCCAGCGACTGGGGACAGGGGGGCAATGAGCAGTTCTTC. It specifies CASDWGQGGNEQFF.

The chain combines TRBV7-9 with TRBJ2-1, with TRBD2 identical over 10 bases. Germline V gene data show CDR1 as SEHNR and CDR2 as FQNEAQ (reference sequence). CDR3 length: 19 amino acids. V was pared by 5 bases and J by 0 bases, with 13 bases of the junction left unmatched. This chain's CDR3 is CASSHQAGGPPSSYNEQFF. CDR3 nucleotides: TGTGCCAGCAGCCATCAAGCGGGGGGGCCACCAAGCTCCTACAATGAGCAGTTCTTC. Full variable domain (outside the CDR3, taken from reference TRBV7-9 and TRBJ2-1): DTGVSQNPRHKITKRGQNVTFRCDPISEHNRLYWYRQTLGQGPEFLTYFQNEAQLEKSRLLSDRFSAERPKGSFSTLEIQRTEQGDSAMYLCASSHQAGGPPSSYNEQFFGPGTRLTVL.

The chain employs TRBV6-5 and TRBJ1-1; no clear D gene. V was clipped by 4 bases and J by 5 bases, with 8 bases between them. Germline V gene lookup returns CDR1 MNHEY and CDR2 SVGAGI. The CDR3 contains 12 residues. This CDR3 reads CASSSSTTEAFF. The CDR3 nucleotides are TGTGCCAGCAGTTCTTCTACGACTGAAGCTTTCTTT.

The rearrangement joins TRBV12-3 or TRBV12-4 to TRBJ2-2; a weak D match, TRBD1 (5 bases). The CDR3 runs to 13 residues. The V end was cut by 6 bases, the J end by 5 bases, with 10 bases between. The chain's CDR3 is CASRIDRTGELFF. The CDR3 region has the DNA TGTGCCAGCAGGATAGACAGAACCGGGGAGCTGTTTTTT.

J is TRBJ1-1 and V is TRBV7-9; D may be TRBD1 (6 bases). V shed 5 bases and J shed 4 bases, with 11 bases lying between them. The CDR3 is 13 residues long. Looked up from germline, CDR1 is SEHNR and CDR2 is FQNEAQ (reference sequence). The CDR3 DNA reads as TGTGCCAGCAGCCCTACAGGGCCCACTGAAGCTTTCTTT. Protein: CASSPTGPTEAFF.

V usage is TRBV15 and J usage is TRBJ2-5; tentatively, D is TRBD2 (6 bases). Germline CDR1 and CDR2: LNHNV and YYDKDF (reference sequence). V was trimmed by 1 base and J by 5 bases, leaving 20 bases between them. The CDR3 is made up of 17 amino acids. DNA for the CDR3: TGTGCCACCAGCAGAGCCGGGACTCCAAGGGTGGGTGAGACCCAGTACTTC. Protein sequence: CATSRAGTPRVGETQYF.

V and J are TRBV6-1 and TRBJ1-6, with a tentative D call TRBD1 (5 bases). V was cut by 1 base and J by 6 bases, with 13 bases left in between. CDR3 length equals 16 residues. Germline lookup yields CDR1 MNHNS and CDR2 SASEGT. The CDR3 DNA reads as TGTGCCAGCAGTGAAGATTGGGACTGGCCTAATTCACCCCTCCACTTT. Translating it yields CASSEDWDWPNSPLHF.

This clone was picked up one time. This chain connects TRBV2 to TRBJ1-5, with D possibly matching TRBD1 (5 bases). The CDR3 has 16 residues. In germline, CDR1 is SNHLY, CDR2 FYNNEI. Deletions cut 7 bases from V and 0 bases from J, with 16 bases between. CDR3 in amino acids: CASTVDRTYSNQPQHF. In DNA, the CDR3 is TGTGCCAGCACCGTCGACAGAACTTATAGCAATCAGCCCCAGCATTTT.

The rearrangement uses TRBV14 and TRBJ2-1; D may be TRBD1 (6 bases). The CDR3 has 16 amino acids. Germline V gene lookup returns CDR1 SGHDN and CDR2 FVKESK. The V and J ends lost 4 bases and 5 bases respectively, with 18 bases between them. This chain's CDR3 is CASSPLGAGDHNEQFF. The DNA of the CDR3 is TGTGCCAGCAGCCCTCTTGGGGCAGGGGACCACAATGAGCAGTTCTTC.

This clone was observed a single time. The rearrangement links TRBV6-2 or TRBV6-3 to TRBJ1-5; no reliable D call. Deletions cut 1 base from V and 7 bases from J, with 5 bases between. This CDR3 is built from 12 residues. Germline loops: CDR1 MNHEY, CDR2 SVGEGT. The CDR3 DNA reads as TGTGCCAGCAGTTACTTCAGACAGCCCCAGCATTTT. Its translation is CASSYFRQPQHF.

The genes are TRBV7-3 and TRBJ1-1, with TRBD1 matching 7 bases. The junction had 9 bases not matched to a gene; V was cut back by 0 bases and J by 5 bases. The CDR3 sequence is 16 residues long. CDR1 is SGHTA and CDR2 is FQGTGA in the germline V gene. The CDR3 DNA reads TGTGCCAGCAGCTTAACGGGAACTGACAGGGCGACTGAAGCTTTCTTT. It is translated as CASSLTGTDRATEAFF. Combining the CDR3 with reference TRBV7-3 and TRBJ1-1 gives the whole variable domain GAGVSQTPSNKVTEKGKYVELRCDPISGHTALYWYRQSLGQGPEFLIYFQGTGAADDSGLPNDRFFAVRPEGSVSTLKIQRTERGDSAVYLCASSLTGTDRATEAFFGQGTRLTVV.

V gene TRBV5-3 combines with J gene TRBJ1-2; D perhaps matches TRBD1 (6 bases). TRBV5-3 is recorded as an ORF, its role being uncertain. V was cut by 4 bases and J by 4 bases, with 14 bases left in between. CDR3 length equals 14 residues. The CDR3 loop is CARSPPGGLYGYTF. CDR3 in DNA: TGTGCCAGAAGCCCACCCGGGGGGCTCTATGGCTACACCTTC.

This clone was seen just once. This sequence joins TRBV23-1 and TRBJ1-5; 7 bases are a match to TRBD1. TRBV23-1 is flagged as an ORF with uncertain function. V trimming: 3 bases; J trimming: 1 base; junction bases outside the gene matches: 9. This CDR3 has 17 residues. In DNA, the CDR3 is TGCGCCAGCAGTCATACCAGGACAGGTGAAAGCAATCAGCCCCAGCATTTT. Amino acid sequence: CASSHTRTGESNQPQHF.

The CDR3: CASKGGTSYEQYF. The CDR3 coding sequence is TGTGCCAGCAAGGGAGGCACCTCCTACGAGCAGTACTTC. V and J are TRBV6-5 and TRBJ2-7, with D possibly matching TRBD2 (6 bases). The CDR3 totals 13 residues. The germline CDR1 and CDR2 sequences are MNHEY and SVGAGI. Deletions cut 7 bases from V and 0 bases from J, with 10 bases between.

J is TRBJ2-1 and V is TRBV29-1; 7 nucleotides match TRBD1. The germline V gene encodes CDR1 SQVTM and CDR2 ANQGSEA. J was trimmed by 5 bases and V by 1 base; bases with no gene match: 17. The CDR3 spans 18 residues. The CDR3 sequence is CSVEGGFMDRNLNNEQFF. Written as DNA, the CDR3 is TGCAGCGTTGAAGGGGGGTTTATGGACAGGAACCTGAACAATGAGCAGTTCTTC.

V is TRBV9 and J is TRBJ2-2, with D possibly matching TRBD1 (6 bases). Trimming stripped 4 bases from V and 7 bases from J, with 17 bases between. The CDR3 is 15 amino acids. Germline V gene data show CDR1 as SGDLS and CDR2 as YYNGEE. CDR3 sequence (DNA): TGTGCCAGCAGCACCCAGAGTTCAGGGGTCGGGGAGCTGTTTTTT. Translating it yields CASSTQSSGVGELFF.

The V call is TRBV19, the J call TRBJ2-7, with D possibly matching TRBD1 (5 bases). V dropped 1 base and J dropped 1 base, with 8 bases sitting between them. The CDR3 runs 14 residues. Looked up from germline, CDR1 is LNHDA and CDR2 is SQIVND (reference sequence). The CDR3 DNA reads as TGTGCCAGTAGTATAGGTGACAGATCCTACGAGCAGTACTTC. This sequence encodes CASSIGDRSYEQYF.